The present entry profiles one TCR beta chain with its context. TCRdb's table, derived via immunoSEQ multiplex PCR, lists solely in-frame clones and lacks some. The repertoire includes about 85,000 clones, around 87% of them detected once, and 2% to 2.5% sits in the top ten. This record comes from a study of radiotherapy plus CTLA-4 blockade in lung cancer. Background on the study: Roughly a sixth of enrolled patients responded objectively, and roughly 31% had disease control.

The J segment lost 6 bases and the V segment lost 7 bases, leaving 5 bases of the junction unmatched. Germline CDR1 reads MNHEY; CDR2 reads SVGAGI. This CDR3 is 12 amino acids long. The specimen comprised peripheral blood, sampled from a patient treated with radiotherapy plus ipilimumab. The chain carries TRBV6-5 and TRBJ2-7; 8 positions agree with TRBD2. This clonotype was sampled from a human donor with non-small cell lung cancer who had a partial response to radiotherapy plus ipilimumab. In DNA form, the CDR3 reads TGTGCCAGCACGGGAGGGGTAGCCGAGCAGTACTTC. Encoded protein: CASTGGVAEQYF.